The 5 T cell receptor beta chains below were found in one sample sequenced in a study of blood T cell repertoires in COVID-19. This table comes from immunoSEQ multiplex PCR, and its TCRdb copy is limited to in-frame clones, with some not included. The profile shows some 43,000 clones, over 80% of them singletons. Sequencing was carried out using peripheral blood. The receptors originated from a man in his 60s with active COVID-19.

The chain couples TRBV3-1 (or the pseudogene TRBV3-2) to TRBJ1-1, with 7 bases that match TRBD1. The CDR3 spans 13 residues. After removal of 7 bases from V and 6 bases from J, the junction contained 8 bases not matched to a gene. CDR1 is LGHDT, CDR2 YNNKEL, per germline (reference sequence). The CDR3 DNA follows: TGTGCCAGCACCTCAATTCAGGGGGCTGAAGCTTTCTTT. Translated: CASTSIQGAEAFF.

The gene calls are TRBV15 and TRBJ2-6, with D perhaps matching TRBD2 (6 bases). Per germline, CDR1 LNHNV and CDR2 YYDKDF (reference sequence). This CDR3 is built from 15 residues. V was trimmed by 4 bases and J by 4 bases, leaving 11 bases between them. In DNA form, the CDR3 reads TGTGCCACCAGCAAAGATCGGGGGGGGGCCAACGTCCTGACTTTC. Its protein product is CATSKDRGGANVLTF. The entire variable domain, with the rest obtained from reference TRBV15 and TRBJ2-6, is as follows: DAMVIQNPRYQVTQFGKPVTLSCSQTLNHNVMYWYQQKSSQAPKLLFHYYDKDFNNEADTPDNFQSRRPNTSFCFLDIRSPGLGDTAMYLCATSKDRGGANVLTFGAGSRLTVL.

The chain has TRBV5-1 and TRBJ2-1; tentatively, D is TRBD2 (6 bases). The CDR3 is 17 amino acids. Trimming pared 8 bases from V and 7 bases from J, leaving 28 bases between. CDR1 is SGHRS, CDR2 YFSETQ, per germline. The CDR3 DNA follows: TGCGCCAGTATTCCTCCCTCGGGAGCGTCGGGGTTTAATGAGCAGTTCTTC. Encoded protein: CASIPPSGASGFNEQFF.

This chain uses TRBV11-3 with TRBJ2-1, with 12 bases aligning to TRBD1. The junction had 12 bases not matched to a gene; V was cut back by 5 bases and J by 7 bases. CDR3 length: 17 residues. Germline V gene sequence: CDR1 SGHNT, CDR2 YENEEA. CDR3 protein: CASSPTRDRGRFNEQFF. In nucleotides, the CDR3 is TGTGCCAGCAGCCCAACTAGGGACAGGGGGCGATTTAATGAGCAGTTCTTC.

Turning to this clone: This sample includes further DNA sequences coding for the same CDR3. The rearrangement uses TRBV28 and TRBJ1-5; 8 bases are shared with TRBD1. Unmatched junction bases numbered 7, after V lost 4 bases and J lost 5 bases. The CDR3 is made up of 15 amino acids. The germline V gene has CDR1 MDHEN and CDR2 SYDVKM. The chain's CDR3 is CASSSTGTGYQPQHF. The CDR3 nucleotides are TGTGCCAGCAGTTCAACCGGGACAGGCTATCAGCCCCAGCATTTT.